This T cell receptor beta chain was profiled in a study of blood T cell repertoires in COVID-19. Background on the study: Acute-phase and convalescent COVID-19 samples originated in the United States, Italy and Spain.

The ends were cut back, 1 base at V and 7 bases at J, with 6 bases in the middle. This CDR3 has 11 residues. The Seattle site enrolled patients during active infection and followed them longitudinally. TCRdb's table, derived via immunoSEQ multiplex PCR, lists solely in-frame clones and lacks some. In the table there are 90,000 to 100,000 clones, around 90% of which are singletons. The sequencing input was peripheral blood. The chain joins TRBV5-3 to TRBJ2-7, with D uncertain. TRBV5-3 is recorded as an ORF, its role being uncertain. The sequence was obtained from a man aged 60 to 69 with COVID-19, enrolled during active disease. In DNA form, the CDR3 reads TGTGCCAGAAGCTTGAGTCAGGAGCAGTACTTC. It specifies CARSLSQEQYF.